Only one count was recorded for the clone carrying this TCR beta chain. This CDR3 has 17 residues. Trimming pared 3 bases from V and 3 bases from J, leaving 18 bases between. Germline V gives CDR1 LNHDA, CDR2 SQIVND (reference sequence). This entry comes from a study of blood T cell repertoires in COVID-19. Here immunoSEQ multiplex PCR was the method, and the copy in TCRdb shows in-frame clones only, minus some. The top ten hold 6% to 8% of the sample, which has some 300,000 clones, 70% to 90% seen once. This TCR was sampled from a woman in her 50s with COVID-19, enrolled during active disease. The chain couples TRBV19 to TRBJ1-5, with D perhaps matching TRBD1 (6 bases). Sequenced sample: peripheral blood. For the CDR3, the DNA is TGTGCCAGTAGTATTTATTCGAACAGGGCAGACAATCAGCCCCAGCATTTT. Translated, it gives CASSIYSNRADNQPQHF.